What follows are 30 T cell receptor beta chains derived from one specimen sequenced in a study of T cell responses to AZD1222 COVID-19 vaccine. Assay: immunoSEQ multiplex PCR; the TCRdb copy retains only in-frame clones and omits some. The sample contains about 99,000 clones, approximately 92% of which appear only once. The sample consisted of peripheral blood, taken on day 0 of AZD1222 vaccination. These receptors were obtained from an adult in good health.

A few counts support this clone. V gene TRBV7-9 combines with J gene TRBJ1-1; 8 positions agree with TRBD1. The CDR3 is 15 amino acids. Germline V lookup: CDR1 SEHNR, CDR2 FQNEAQ (reference sequence). The J segment lost 5 bases and the V segment lost 4 bases, leaving 9 bases of the junction unmatched. The CDR3 is CASSSGDRRTTEAFF. In DNA form, the CDR3 reads TGTGCCAGCAGCTCGGGGGACAGGCGGACGACTGAAGCTTTCTTT.

The rearrangement joins TRBV6-6 to TRBJ1-5; 9 bases fit TRBD1. Germline loops: CDR1 MNHNY, CDR2 SVGAGI (reference sequence). The V gene end was trimmed by 2 bases and the J gene end by 11 bases; junction bases not matched to a gene: 7. The CDR3 covers 14 residues. CDR3 in amino acids: CASSYPRDRVAQHF. The CDR3 nucleotides read TGTGCCAGCAGTTACCCTAGGGACAGGGTTGCCCAGCATTTT.

CDR3 loop: CASSVGAGTNYGYTF. CDR3 DNA sequence: TGTGCCAGCAGCGTAGGGGCAGGGACTAACTATGGCTACACCTTC. The V call is TRBV9, the J call TRBJ1-2, with a possible D match to TRBD1 (5 bases). V was shortened by 0 bases and J by 0 bases, with 9 bases between the two germline ends. The CDR3 loop spans 15 amino acids. The V gene's germline CDR1 is SGDLS and CDR2 YYNGEE. The whole variable domain, remainder taken from reference TRBV9 and TRBJ1-2, is DSGVTQTPKHLITATGQRVTLRCSPRSGDLSVYWYQQSLDQGLQFLIQYYNGEERAKGNILERFSAQQFPDLHSELNLSSLELGDSALYFCASSVGAGTNYGYTFGSGTRLTVV.

The sample holds a few counts of this clone. This rearrangement joins TRBV6-5 to TRBJ1-1, with D uncertain. V lost 2 bases and J lost 4, with 8 bases in between. The CDR3 is 13 residues long. From germline, CDR1 is MNHEY and CDR2 SVGAGI. Here the CDR3 reads CASSYRAGTEAFF. The CDR3 DNA is TGTGCCAGCAGTTACAGGGCGGGCACTGAAGCTTTCTTT.

The chain employs TRBV27 and TRBJ2-2, with TRBD2 identical over 10 bases. The CDR3 loop spans 16 amino acids. Germline values: CDR1 MNHEY, CDR2 SMNVEV (reference sequence). With 5 bases clipped from V and 4 bases from J, the junction kept 7 bases outside the gene matches. In nucleotides, the CDR3 is TGTGCCAGCAGTCCCACCCCTAGCGGGAGCACCGGGGAGCTGTTTTTT. This sequence encodes CASSPTPSGSTGELFF.

This chain uses TRBV5-5 with TRBJ1-5; no definite D call. The V gene's germline CDR1 is SGHKS and CDR2 YYEKEE (reference sequence). Between the trimmed V and J ends, which lost 4 bases and 7 bases, there was a span of 21 bases. The CDR3 sequence is 16 residues long. The CDR3 region is CASSQSTASGWQPQHF. CDR3 DNA: TGTGCCAGCAGCCAGAGTACCGCTTCGGGGTGGCAGCCCCAGCATTTT.

This sequence joins TRBV18 and TRBJ1-1, with TRBD1 as a possible D gene (5 bases). Germline loops: CDR1 KGHSH, CDR2 LQKENI. V was clipped by 2 bases and J by 1 base, with 11 bases between them. CDR3 length equals 15 residues. The CDR3: CASSPAWGSNTEAFF. For the CDR3, the DNA is TGTGCCAGCTCACCAGCCTGGGGCTCGAACACTGAAGCTTTCTTT.

The V and J genes are TRBV9 and TRBJ1-3; TRBD1 agrees at 9 bases. V trimming: 4 bases; J trimming: 3 bases; junction bases outside the gene matches: 5. The CDR3 has 15 amino acids. Germline CDR1 reads SGDLS; CDR2 reads YYNGEE. CDR3 bases: TGTGCCAGCAGCAAACGGGGACAGGGTGGAAACACCATATATTTT. Translation gives CASSKRGQGGNTIYF.

The V call is TRBV6-2 or TRBV6-3, the J call TRBJ2-7; D may be TRBD1 (7 bases). Germline-derived CDR1 and CDR2 are MNHEY and SVGEGT. CDR3 size: 19 residues. Trimming pared 5 bases from V and 0 bases from J, leaving 26 bases between. The CDR3 here is CASSPGAGQQGYSSYEQYF. The CDR3 DNA sequence: TGTGCCAGCAGTCCCGGGGCGGGACAGCAGGGCTACAGCTCCTACGAGCAGTACTTC.

The gene calls are TRBV2 and TRBJ2-2, with 7 bases lining up with TRBD1. This CDR3 is 15 amino acids long. Germline trimming cut 2 bases from V and 7 bases from J; bases unmatched to any gene: 7. Germline V gene sequence: CDR1 SNHLY, CDR2 FYNNEI. CDR3 sequence (DNA): TGTGCCAGCAGTGAATTTACAGGGGATATCGGGGAGCTGTTTTTT. Translated, it gives CASSEFTGDIGELFF.

V is TRBV11-2 and J is TRBJ1-6, with D hard to call. Trimming took off 3 bases at V and 10 bases at J, with 13 bases between the two ends. This CDR3 comprises 14 residues. Germline V gene data show CDR1 as SGHAT and CDR2 as FQNNGV. DNA of the CDR3: TGTGCCAGCAGCTTGGGCGTTTCAGGCTCACCCCTCCACTTT. Amino acids: CASSLGVSGSPLHF.

The V gene is TRBV30, the J gene TRBJ2-1, with D possibly being TRBD2 (5 bases). The CDR3 has 18 amino acids. V was pared by 0 bases and J by 12 bases, with 30 bases between. CDR1 GTSNPN and CDR2 SVGIG come from the germline V gene (reference sequence). CDR3 sequence reads: CAWSVRGASTGYRYTQFF. CDR3 sequence (DNA): TGTGCCTGGAGTGTACGAGGTGCAAGTACGGGGTATCGATATACGCAGTTCTTC. The full variable domain, in which reference TRBV30 and TRBJ2-1 provide the parts outside the CDR3, is SQTIHQWPATLVQPVGSPLSLECTVEGTSNPNLYWYRQAAGRGLQLLFYSVGIGQISSEVPQNLSASRPQDRQFILSSKKLLLSDSGFYLCAWSVRGASTGYRYTQFFGPGTRLTVL.

The rearrangement links TRBV18 to TRBJ1-2, with TRBD1 matching 7 bases. The trim removed 3 bases at V and 5 bases at J, leaving 9 bases unmatched. From germline, CDR1 is KGHSH and CDR2 LQKENI. CDR3 length: 15 residues. The CDR3 nucleotides are TGTGCCAGCTCACCCCTTACTCCAGGGGGTTATGGCTACACCTTC. This translates into CASSPLTPGGYGYTF.

This chain uses TRBV12-5 with TRBJ1-4; D is perhaps TRBD1 (6 bases). The CDR3 consists of 15 residues. Germline assignment: CDR1 LGHNT and CDR2 FRNRAP. Trimming pared 1 base from V and 8 bases from J, leaving 14 bases between. CDR3 loop: CASGLGSQGREKLFF. In DNA form, the CDR3 reads TGTGCTAGTGGTTTGGGGTCACAGGGTCGGGAAAAACTGTTTTTT. Filled out from reference TRBV12-5 and TRBJ1-4, the complete variable domain reads DARVTQTPRHKVTEMGQEVTMRCQPILGHNTVFWYRQTMMQGLELLAYFRNRAPLDDSGMPKDRFSAEMPDATLATLKIQPSEPRDSAVYFCASGLGSQGREKLFFGSGTQLSVL.

This clone was seen a handful of times. The chain links TRBV5-4 to TRBJ2-5, with unresolved D. Germline CDR1 and CDR2: SGHNT and YYREEE (reference sequence). The V end was cut by 1 base, the J end by 4 bases, with 8 bases between. The CDR3 loop spans 13 amino acids. For the CDR3, the DNA is TGTGCCAGCAGCTTGAGACATCCAGAGACCCAGTACTTC. Translated: CASSLRHPETQYF. Looking up the rest from reference TRBV5-4 and TRBJ2-5 gives the full variable domain: ETGVTQSPTHLIKTRGQQVTLRCSSQSGHNTVSWYQQALGQGPQFIFQYYREEENGRGNFPPRFSGLQFPNYSSELNVNALELDDSALYLCASSLRHPETQYFGPGTRLLVL.

J is TRBJ2-2 and V is TRBV7-9; TRBD1 aligns across 7 bases. Germline loops: CDR1 SEHNR, CDR2 FQNEAQ (reference sequence). V lost 10 bases and J lost 5; bases outside the gene matches: 7. This CDR3 comprises 13 residues. The CDR3 DNA reads as TGTGCCACCTTGACAGGGACAACCGGGGAGCTGTTTTTT. Its translation: CATLTGTTGELFF.

The chain joins TRBV3-1 (or the pseudogene TRBV3-2) to TRBJ2-7; 7 nucleotides agree with TRBD2. Germline V CDR1 and CDR2: LGHDT, YNNKEL (reference sequence). J gave up 3 bases and V 1 base, and 9 bases lay outside the gene matches. This CDR3 spans 16 amino acids. CDR3 in DNA: TGTGCCAGCAGCCAAGTCGGGGGGACCGGCCGCTACGAGCAGTACTTC. Translation: CASSQVGGTGRYEQYF.

The V and J genes are TRBV6-4 and TRBJ1-1; D not certain. Trimming cost V 3 bases and J 0 bases, with 14 bases left between them. This CDR3 is 16 amino acids long. CDR1 is MRHNA, CDR2 SNTAGT, per germline. CDR3 sequence (DNA): TGTGCCAGCAGTGATTTTATCGGTCGAATGAACACTGAAGCTTTCTTT. Its protein product is CASSDFIGRMNTEAFF.

This chain uses TRBV11-3 with TRBJ2-1; 11 bases are a match to TRBD2. The V gene end was trimmed by 3 bases and the J gene end by 6 bases; junction bases not matched to a gene: 4. Germline V gene sequence: CDR1 SGHNT, CDR2 YENEEA. The CDR3 runs 15 residues. This chain's CDR3 is CASSFRSGGANEQFF. The DNA of the CDR3 is TGTGCCAGCAGCTTCCGTAGCGGGGGGGCCAATGAGCAGTTCTTC.

The rearrangement joins TRBV7-2 to TRBJ2-1; 8 nucleotides line up with TRBD2. V lost 5 bases and J lost 7; bases outside the gene matches: 10. The CDR3 spans 15 residues. Germline loops: CDR1 SGHTA, CDR2 FQGNSA. This CDR3 is CASSHPAGVGNEQFF. The CDR3 coding sequence is TGTGCCAGCAGCCATCCAGCGGGAGTGGGGAATGAGCAGTTCTTC.

The table lists this clone with a count of one. The CDR3 sequence is CAISERTANTGELFF. CDR3 bases: TGTGCCATCAGTGAAAGGACGGCGAACACCGGGGAGCTGTTTTTT. This chain uses TRBV10-3 with TRBJ2-2, with D unclear. This CDR3 region has 15 residues. Trimming shortened V by 3 bases and J by 0 bases, and 8 bases separated the two germline ends. Germline assignment: CDR1 ENHRY and CDR2 SYGVKD.

The chain recombines TRBV11-2 with TRBJ2-3; no clear D gene. Germline V gene sequence: CDR1 SGHAT, CDR2 FQNNGV. The CDR3 has 15 amino acids. Trimming took 1 base from V and 0 from J, leaving 8 bases between them. The CDR3 region is CASSLVASSTDTQYF. In DNA, the CDR3 is TGTGCCAGCAGCTTAGTGGCCAGCAGCACAGATACGCAGTATTTT.

In DNA form, the CDR3 reads TGTGCCACCAGTGATTGGGACAGCACAGATACGCAGTATTTT. This translates into CATSDWDSTDTQYF. The rearrangement joins TRBV24-1 to TRBJ2-3, with D possibly being TRBD1 or TRBD2 (5 bases each). This CDR3 region has 14 residues. CDR1 and CDR2 (germline): KGHDR, SFDVKD. The V gene lost 2 bases and the J gene lost 0 bases, with 5 bases spanning the gap.

The sample holds a few counts of this clone. CDR3 amino acids: CAISVDRGPDWFGYTF. Written as DNA, the CDR3 is TGTGCCATCAGTGTCGACAGGGGCCCCGACTGGTTCGGCTACACCTTC. V usage is TRBV10-3 and J usage is TRBJ1-2; 8 nucleotides align to TRBD1. The CDR3 consists of 16 residues. Germline assignment: CDR1 ENHRY and CDR2 SYGVKD. After removal of 4 bases from V and 8 bases from J, the junction contained 15 bases not matched to a gene.

The gene calls are TRBV6-5 and TRBJ1-5; D not resolved. Germline assignment: CDR1 MNHEY and CDR2 SVGAGI. The V end lost 5 bases, the J end lost 9 bases, and 8 bases lay between the germline ends. There are 11 residues in the CDR3. CDR3 sequence: CASSNPGPQHF. The CDR3 DNA reads as TGTGCCAGCAGTAACCCTGGGCCCCAGCATTTT.

V is TRBV12-3 or TRBV12-4 and J is TRBJ1-6; no clear D. With 3 bases removed from V and 10 bases from J, the gap between germline ends came to 10 bases. This CDR3 region has 13 residues. The CDR3 spells CASSFGLGSPLHF. In nucleotides, the CDR3 is TGTGCCAGCAGTTTCGGGCTGGGGTCACCCCTCCACTTT.

The V and J genes are TRBV7-9 and TRBJ1-4; 9 bases agree with TRBD1. The CDR3 has 15 amino acids. The germline CDR1 and CDR2 sequences are SEHNR and FQNEAQ (reference sequence). Losses at the gene ends were 4 bases for V and 6 bases for J; bases not matched to a gene: 6. The CDR3 DNA sequence: TGTGCCAGCAGCTCCAACCGGGACAGGGATGAAAAACTGTTTTTT. This encodes CASSSNRDRDEKLFF.

This chain joins TRBV10-3 and TRBJ2-7; D tentatively reads TRBD1 or TRBD2 (6 bases each). Trimming removed 6 bases from V and 0 bases from J, with 9 bases in between. The CDR3 is 13 residues long. The germline gives CDR1 ENHRY, CDR2 SYGVKD. The CDR3 region has the DNA TGTGCCATCAGGCGGGACAACTCCTACGAGCAGTACTTC. This codes for CAIRRDNSYEQYF.

Here the CDR3 reads CASSFGTAQETQYF. DNA of the CDR3: TGTGCCAGCAGCTTCGGGACAGCCCAAGAGACCCAGTACTTC. The V and J genes are TRBV5-6 and TRBJ2-5, with TRBD1 matching 7 bases. Germline assignment: CDR1 SGHDT and CDR2 YYEEEE. This CDR3 has 14 residues. The V segment lost 2 bases and the J segment 1 base; nucleotides outside the gene matches: 2.

The gene calls are TRBV28 and TRBJ2-3, with D possibly matching TRBD2 (5 bases). CDR1 and CDR2 (germline): MDHEN, SYDVKM. The V end was cut by 7 bases, the J end by 4 bases, with 15 bases between. The CDR3 loop spans 14 amino acids. CDR3 protein: CASTSEGFPDTQYF. CDR3 nucleotide sequence: TGTGCCAGCACCTCCGAGGGATTCCCAGATACGCAGTATTTT.